The 13 T cell receptor beta chains in this list originate from one sample, sequenced in a study of CD8+ T cells in alopecia areata. RNA was isolated and reverse transcribed to cDNA, the sequencing template. Only in-frame clones appear in the TCRdb table, and some are missing; sequencing was by immunoSEQ multiplex PCR. The table shows almost 250,000 clones, with roughly 69% occurring only once. Sequenced material: CD4+ T cells sorted from blood, taken at week 0. The receptors come from a human donor with alopecia areata.

This clone has a single count. Different DNA sequences within this sample yield the same CDR3. The CDR3 bases are TGTGCCAGCAGCGTAGCTCCCACGAACACCGGGGAGCTGTTTTTT. Encoded protein: CASSVAPTNTGELFF. The chain combines TRBV9 with TRBJ2-2; D is ambiguous. V was trimmed by 0 bases and J by 0 bases, leaving 6 bases between them. This CDR3 is built from 15 residues. Germline V CDR1 and CDR2: SGDLS, YYNGEE. The full variable domain, completed using reference TRBV9 and TRBJ2-2, is DSGVTQTPKHLITATGQRVTLRCSPRSGDLSVYWYQQSLDQGLQFLIQYYNGEERAKGNILERFSAQQFPDLHSELNLSSLELGDSALYFCASSVAPTNTGELFFGEGSRLTVL.

This clone was seen only a few times. The chain carries TRBV7-8 and TRBJ2-1, with TRBD1 matching 8 bases. V gave up 4 bases and J gave up 4 bases; unmatched junction bases: 6. The CDR3 extends over 15 amino acids. The germline V gene encodes CDR1 SGHVS and CDR2 FQNEAQ. The DNA for the CDR3 is TGTGCCAGCAGCTCGGGACAGGAAGTTTACAATGAGCAGTTCTTC. It translates to CASSSGQEVYNEQFF.

DNA of the CDR3: TGTGCCAGCAGTTACTCTCGACTAGCGGGGACGGGTGAGCAGTTCTTC. Its translation is CASSYSRLAGTGEQFF. The genes are TRBV6-5 and TRBJ2-1; TRBD2 aligns across 11 bases. The V gene end was trimmed by 0 bases and the J gene end by 9 bases; junction bases not matched to a gene: 7. The CDR3 contains 16 residues. In germline, CDR1 is MNHEY, CDR2 SVGAGI.

This clone came up a few times. The rearrangement joins TRBV30 to TRBJ1-2; no definite D call. In germline, CDR1 is GTSNPN, CDR2 SVGIG (reference sequence). Trimming cost V 0 bases and J 4 bases, with 12 bases left between them. The CDR3 is 14 amino acids. The CDR3 sequence: CAWSVPGGFYGYTF. The CDR3 region has the DNA TGTGCCTGGAGTGTACCCGGCGGGTTCTATGGCTACACCTTC.

This chain links TRBV30 with TRBJ2-7; 7 positions match TRBD2. CDR1 is GTSNPN, CDR2 SVGIG, per germline (reference sequence). The V gene end was trimmed by 2 bases and the J gene end by 2 bases; junction bases not matched to a gene: 6. The CDR3 is 14 residues long. The DNA for the CDR3 is TGTGCCTGGAGTCGGAAAGCGGGGACCTACGAGCAGTACTTC. It yields the protein CAWSRKAGTYEQYF.

This chain links TRBV29-1 with TRBJ2-1, with TRBD2 matching 9 bases. Per germline, CDR1 SQVTM and CDR2 ANQGSEA. With 6 bases clipped from V and 4 bases from J, the junction kept 16 bases outside the gene matches. The CDR3 has 17 amino acids. This CDR3 is CSVAAYRTSETYNEQFF. DNA for the CDR3: TGCAGCGTCGCGGCCTATCGGACTAGCGAGACTTACAATGAGCAGTTCTTC.

This clone was seen just once. The J gene is TRBJ2-7, the V gene TRBV29-1; weak D call: TRBD1 (5 bases). Germline V gene sequence: CDR1 SQVTM, CDR2 ANQGSEA. Trimming left V 6 bases short and J 0 bases short, with 15 bases between. The CDR3 covers 14 residues. CDR3 region: CSVPYRLGSYEQYF. DNA of the CDR3: TGCAGCGTCCCGTACAGGCTTGGCTCCTACGAGCAGTACTTC.

The chain joins TRBV5-1 to TRBJ1-2, with 10 bases that match TRBD1. Germline trimming cut 3 bases from V and 4 bases from J; bases unmatched to any gene: 6. Germline V lookup: CDR1 SGHRS, CDR2 YFSETQ. The CDR3 loop spans 15 amino acids. The CDR3 nucleotides are TGCGCCAGCAGCTCCTCCGGGACAGGGGTCTATGGCTACACCTTC. Translating gives CASSSSGTGVYGYTF.

The rearrangement joins TRBV29-1 to TRBJ2-4; D is tentatively TRBD1 or TRBD2 (5 bases each). There are 14 residues in the CDR3. Germline CDR1 is SQVTM and CDR2 is ANQGSEA. The V end was cut by 6 bases, the J end by 5 bases, with 17 bases between. The CDR3: CSVWRVRGENIQYF. CDR3 sequence (DNA): TGCAGCGTCTGGCGGGTGAGGGGTGAAAACATTCAGTACTTC.

CDR3 in DNA: TGTGCCAGCAGCACTCAGACAGGGTACAATGAGCAGTTCTTC. Amino acid sequence: CASSTQTGYNEQFF. This chain connects TRBV5-4 to TRBJ2-1, with 7 bases fitting TRBD1. The J segment lost 4 bases and the V segment lost 4 bases, leaving 5 bases of the junction unmatched. Germline V gives CDR1 SGHNT, CDR2 YYREEE (reference sequence). CDR3 size: 14 residues.

This chain links TRBV7-2 with TRBJ1-2; D is possibly TRBD1 (5 bases). The germline V gene encodes CDR1 SGHTA and CDR2 FQGNSA. V dropped 3 bases and J dropped 4 bases, with 9 bases sitting between them. There are 13 residues in the CDR3. The CDR3 sequence is CASSFQGTYGYTF. The CDR3 region has the DNA TGTGCCAGCAGCTTTCAGGGTACCTATGGCTACACCTTC.

This chain connects TRBV30 to TRBJ1-2; 7 bases line up with TRBD1. CDR3 length: 14 residues. V gave up 2 bases and J gave up 4 bases; unmatched junction bases: 7. CDR1 is GTSNPN, CDR2 SVGIG, per germline (reference sequence). The CDR3: CAWSRDRDSYGYTF. The CDR3 nucleotides read TGTGCCTGGAGTCGAGACAGGGATAGCTATGGCTACACCTTC.

The chain uses TRBV27 and TRBJ1-6; 7 bases map to TRBD1. Losses at the gene ends were 6 bases for V and 7 bases for J; bases not matched to a gene: 3. Germline lookup yields CDR1 MNHEY and CDR2 SMNVEV (reference sequence). CDR3 length: 13 amino acids. The CDR3 DNA follows: TGTGCCAGCAGGTTACAGGGGAATTCACCCCTCCACTTT. Its protein is CASRLQGNSPLHF.